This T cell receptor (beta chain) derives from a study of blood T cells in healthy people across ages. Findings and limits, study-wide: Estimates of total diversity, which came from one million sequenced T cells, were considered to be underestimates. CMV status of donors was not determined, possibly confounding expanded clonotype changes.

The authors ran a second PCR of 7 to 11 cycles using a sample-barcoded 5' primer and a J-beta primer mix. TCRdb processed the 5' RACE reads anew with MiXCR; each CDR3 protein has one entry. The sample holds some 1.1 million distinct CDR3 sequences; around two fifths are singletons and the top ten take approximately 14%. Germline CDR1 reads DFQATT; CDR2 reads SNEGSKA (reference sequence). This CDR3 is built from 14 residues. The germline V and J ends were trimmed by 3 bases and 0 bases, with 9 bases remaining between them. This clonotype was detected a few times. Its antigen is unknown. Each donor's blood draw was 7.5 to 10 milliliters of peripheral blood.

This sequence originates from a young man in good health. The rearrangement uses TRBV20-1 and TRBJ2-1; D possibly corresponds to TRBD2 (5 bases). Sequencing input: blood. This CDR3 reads CSARPGSSYNEQFF. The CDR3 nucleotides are TGCAGTGCTAGGCCGGGGAGCTCCTACAATGAGCAGTTCTTC.